This T cell receptor beta chain was found in a study of blood T cell repertoires in COVID-19. Whole-study context: Specimens from acute and convalescent COVID-19 originated in the United States, Italy and Spain. PBMCs, B-cell-depleted T cells, or T cells were the source of the cDNA or gDNA that made up the material.

Under the authors' procedure: Counts of nucleated cells, estimated from reference gene primer amplification, were obtained. Clones were sequenced by immunoSEQ multiplex PCR, and TCRdb holds only the in-frame ones, with some missing. V and J calls plus clone size are reproduced from that table; the DNA served to infer D and trimming. The table lists about 110,000 clones, roughly 90% of them singletons. Germline V CDR1 and CDR2: ENHRY, SYGVKD. The CDR3 is 16 amino acids. The junction had 8 bases not matched to a gene; V was cut back by 3 bases and J by 7 bases. This chain uses TRBV10-3 with TRBJ2-1; 11 positions match TRBD2. The TCR comes from a man aged 40-50 years with active or convalescent COVID-19. Material for sequencing was peripheral blood. CDR3 sequence: CAISEELAGEANEQFF. The CDR3 DNA reads TGTGCCATCAGTGAAGAACTAGCGGGAGAAGCGAATGAGCAGTTCTTC.